This paragraph reports one T cell receptor (beta chain). Assay: immunoSEQ multiplex PCR; the TCRdb copy retains only in-frame clones and omits some. The sample yields approximately 94,000 clones, under 95% seen once. The sample belongs to a study of blood T cell repertoires in COVID-19. Background on the study: There were acute and convalescent COVID-19 samples, and they came from the United States, Italy and Spain.

This CDR3 comprises 19 residues. Trimming removed 1 base from V and 0 bases from J, with 16 bases in between. Germline assignment: CDR1 KGHSH and CDR2 LQKENI. Sequencing was done on a sample of peripheral blood. The receptor was derived from a woman between 45 and 60 years old in a cohort sampled during active COVID-19. This chain joins TRBV18 and TRBJ1-6, with D possibly being TRBD1 (5 bases). The CDR3 region is CASSPLGTATSSYNSPLHF. DNA for the CDR3: TGTGCCAGCTCACCACTAGGGACGGCGACTAGCTCCTATAATTCACCCCTCCACTTT.